One T cell receptor beta chain is described in this entry. The antigen is not known. The CDR3 runs 15 residues. V dropped 3 bases and J dropped 7 bases, with 16 bases sitting between them. Germline V gives CDR1 SGHTA, CDR2 FQGNSA. The immunoSEQ assay was v3.0, run at survey level. Sequencing used immunoSEQ multiplex PCR; TCRdb keeps in-frame clones, though not all of them. Among roughly 28,000 clones, 82% were seen once, and the ten largest hold 12% to 15%. People in the study who had HIV all got their treatment in the United States. This sample is part of a study of long-term antiretroviral therapy in people with HIV. General study points: Post-treatment diversity went higher with ART but stayed below transplant donor controls. In the period from the mid-2000s to the late 2010s, blood was collected, possibly under older ART regimens.

This clonotype originated in a man in his fifties with HIV. The chain carries TRBV7-2 and TRBJ1-5; no definite D call. Material: unsorted PBMCs, obtained 2.9 years after starting antiretroviral therapy. CDR3: CASSFTGSQLQPQHF. The DNA of the CDR3 is TGTGCCAGCAGCTTCACCGGTTCTCAGTTACAGCCCCAGCATTTT.